The 6 T cell receptor beta chains below come from one sample, sequenced in a study of blood T cell repertoires in COVID-19. Generated by immunoSEQ multiplex PCR, the TCRdb table keeps only in-frame clones and is missing some. The table includes 65,000 to 90,000 clones, 87% detected once. What was sequenced was peripheral blood. The receptor set was obtained from a woman in her forties or fifties with active or convalescent COVID-19.

The rearrangement uses TRBV11-1 and TRBJ2-1; no reliable D call. Germline V gene sequence: CDR1 SGHAT, CDR2 FQDESV (reference sequence). V dropped 7 bases and J dropped 0 bases, with 10 bases sitting between them. The CDR3 extends over 14 amino acids. The CDR3 spells CASTTPNSYNEQFF. The CDR3 DNA is TGTGCCAGCACTACTCCTAACTCCTACAATGAGCAGTTCTTC.

The J gene is TRBJ2-3, the V gene TRBV19; the match to TRBD2 covers 10 bases. CDR3 length: 17 amino acids. After removal of 1 base from V and 4 bases from J, the junction contained 8 bases not matched to a gene. Germline V gives CDR1 LNHDA, CDR2 SQIVND (reference sequence). CDR3 DNA: TGTGCCAGTAGTATAGCCAGCGGGGGGGCCGTCGCAGATACGCAGTATTTT. Its protein is CASSIASGGAVADTQYF.

The chain couples TRBV6-5 to TRBJ2-5; D perhaps matches TRBD2 (6 bases). V lost 0 bases to trimming and J lost 3 bases, with 11 bases between them. The CDR3 sequence is 15 residues long. CDR1 and CDR2 (germline): MNHEY, SVGAGI. CDR3 DNA sequence: TGTGCCAGCAGTTACTCCGGGGGATCGGAAGAGACCCAGTACTTC. It is translated as CASSYSGGSEETQYF.

The CDR3 DNA is TGTGCCAGCAGCTTAGGGGGGGATCAGCCCCAGCATTTT. Protein product: CASSLGGDQPQHF. The chain combines TRBV5-4 with TRBJ1-5, with D perhaps matching TRBD1 (6 bases). CDR3 length: 13 amino acids. CDR1 is SGHNT and CDR2 is YYREEE in the germline V gene (reference sequence). Trimming took off 2 bases at V and 5 bases at J, with 8 bases between the two ends.

This sequence joins TRBV12-5 and TRBJ1-1; possibly TRBD1 for D (6 bases). Deletions cut 2 bases from V and 5 bases from J, with 9 bases between. Germline values: CDR1 LGHNT, CDR2 FRNRAP. The CDR3 has 13 amino acids. The CDR3 loop is CASGLLRGTEAFF. DNA for the CDR3: TGTGCTAGTGGTTTGCTCAGGGGTACTGAAGCTTTCTTT.

V and J are TRBV7-2 and TRBJ2-1; 7 bases line up with TRBD2. CDR3 length: 16 amino acids. Germline trimming cut 5 bases from V and 9 bases from J; bases unmatched to any gene: 16. The germline gives CDR1 SGHTA, CDR2 FQGNSA. This chain's CDR3 is CASSPIASGARLEQFF. As DNA, the CDR3 is TGTGCCAGCAGCCCGATCGCTAGCGGCGCGCGCCTTGAGCAGTTCTTC.